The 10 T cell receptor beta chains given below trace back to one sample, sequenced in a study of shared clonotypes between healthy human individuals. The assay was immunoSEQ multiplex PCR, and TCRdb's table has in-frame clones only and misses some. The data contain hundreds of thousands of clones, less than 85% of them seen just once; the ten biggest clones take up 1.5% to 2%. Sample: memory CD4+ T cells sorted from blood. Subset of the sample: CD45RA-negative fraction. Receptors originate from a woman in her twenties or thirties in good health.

The CDR3 region is CASSLAGAYGYTF. The CDR3, as DNA: TGTGCCAGCAGCTTAGCGGGGGCCTATGGCTACACCTTC. The chain has TRBV7-6 and TRBJ1-2; a possible D gene is TRBD1 (6 bases). The length of the CDR3 is 13 residues. Germline V gene sequence: CDR1 SGHVS, CDR2 FNYEAQ. V was shortened by 0 bases and J by 4 bases, with 6 bases between the two germline ends.

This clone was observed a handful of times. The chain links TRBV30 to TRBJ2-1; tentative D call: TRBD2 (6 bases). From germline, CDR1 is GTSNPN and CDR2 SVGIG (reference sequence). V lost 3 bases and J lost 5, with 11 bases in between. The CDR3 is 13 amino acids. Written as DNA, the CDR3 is TGTGCCTGGAGGGGGGGACTCAACAATGAGCAGTTCTTC. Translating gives CAWRGGLNNEQFF.

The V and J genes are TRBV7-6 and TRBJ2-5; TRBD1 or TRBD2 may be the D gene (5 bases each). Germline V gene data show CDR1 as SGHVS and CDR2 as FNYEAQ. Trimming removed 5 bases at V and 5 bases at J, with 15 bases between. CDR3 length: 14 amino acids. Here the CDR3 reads CASSLGTARETQYF. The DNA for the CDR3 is TGTGCCAGCAGCCTAGGGACCGCTCGGGAGACCCAGTACTTC.

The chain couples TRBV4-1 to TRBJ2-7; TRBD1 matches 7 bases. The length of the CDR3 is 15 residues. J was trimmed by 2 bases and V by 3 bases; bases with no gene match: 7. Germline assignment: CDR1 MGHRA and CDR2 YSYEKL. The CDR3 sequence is CASSQLQGFPYEQYF. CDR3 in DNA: TGCGCCAGCAGCCAGCTACAGGGGTTTCCCTACGAGCAGTACTTC.

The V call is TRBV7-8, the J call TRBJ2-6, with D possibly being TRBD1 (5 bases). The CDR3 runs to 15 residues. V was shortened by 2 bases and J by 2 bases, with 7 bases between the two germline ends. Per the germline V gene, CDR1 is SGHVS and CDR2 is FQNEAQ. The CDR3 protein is CASSLSRAGANVLTF. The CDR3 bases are TGTGCCAGCAGCTTAAGCAGGGCTGGGGCCAACGTCCTGACTTTC.

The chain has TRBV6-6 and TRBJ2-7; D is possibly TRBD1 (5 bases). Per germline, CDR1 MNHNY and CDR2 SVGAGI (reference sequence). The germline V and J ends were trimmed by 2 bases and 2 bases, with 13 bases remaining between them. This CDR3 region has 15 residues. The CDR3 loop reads CASSYTPTVPYEQYF. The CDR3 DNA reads TGTGCCAGCAGTTACACCCCGACAGTCCCCTACGAGCAGTACTTC.

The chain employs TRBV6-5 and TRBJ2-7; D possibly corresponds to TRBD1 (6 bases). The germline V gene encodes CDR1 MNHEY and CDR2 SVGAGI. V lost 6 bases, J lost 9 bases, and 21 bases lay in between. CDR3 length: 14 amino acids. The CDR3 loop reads CASSRDIPHPGQYF. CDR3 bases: TGTGCCAGCAGCCGGGACATCCCCCACCCCGGGCAGTACTTC.

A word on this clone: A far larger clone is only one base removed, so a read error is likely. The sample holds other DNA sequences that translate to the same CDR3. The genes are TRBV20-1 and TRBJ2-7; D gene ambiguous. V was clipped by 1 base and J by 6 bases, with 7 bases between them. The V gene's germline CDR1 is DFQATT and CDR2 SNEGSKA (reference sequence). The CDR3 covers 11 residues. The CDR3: CSARGLREQYF. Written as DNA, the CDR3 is TGCAGTGCTAGAGGGTTACGCGAGCAGTACTTC.

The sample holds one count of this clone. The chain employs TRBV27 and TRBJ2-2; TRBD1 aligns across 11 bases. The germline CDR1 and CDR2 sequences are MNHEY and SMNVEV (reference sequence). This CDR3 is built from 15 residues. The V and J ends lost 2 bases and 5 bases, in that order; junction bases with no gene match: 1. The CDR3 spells CASSLGQGATGELFF. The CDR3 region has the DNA TGTGCCAGCAGTTTAGGACAGGGGGCGACCGGGGAGCTGTTTTTT.

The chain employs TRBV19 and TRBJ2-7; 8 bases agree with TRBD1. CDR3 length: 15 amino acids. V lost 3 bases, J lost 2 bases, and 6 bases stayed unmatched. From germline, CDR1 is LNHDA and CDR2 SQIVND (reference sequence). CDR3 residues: CASSIGTGNTYEQYF. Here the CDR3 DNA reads TGTGCCAGTAGTATCGGGACAGGAAATACCTACGAGCAGTACTTC.